These 4 T cell receptor beta chains were all obtained from the same sample, sequenced in a study of T cells in Graves' hyperthyroidism and ophthalmopathy. The TCR beta CDR3 regions underwent amplification using RNA transcripts as the source. The primer set for the first-round RT-PCR of the TCR CDR3 was HTBI. One entry per CDR3 protein, called by TCRdb with MiXCR from the multiplex PCR reads. The sample has 660,000 or so distinct CDR3 sequences, roughly 20% seen once. The specimen was blood. These receptors all stem from a man younger than 45 with Graves' ophthalmopathy.

This rearrangement joins TRBV5-1 to TRBJ2-5; D could derive from TRBD1 or TRBD2 (5 bases each). Trimming left V 0 bases short and J 5 bases short, with 11 bases between. Germline assignment: CDR1 SGHRS and CDR2 YFSETQ. The CDR3 length is 14 residues. The chain's CDR3 is CASSLVRGMETQYF. The CDR3 coding sequence is TGCGCCAGCAGCTTGGTCCGGGGCATGGAGACCCAGTACTTC.

The chain uses TRBV19 and TRBJ1-2; 9 bases line up with TRBD1. V was pared by 7 bases and J by 4 bases, with 7 bases of the junction left unmatched. Germline V lookup: CDR1 LNHDA, CDR2 SQIVND (reference sequence). This CDR3 is 14 amino acids long. Here the CDR3 reads CASTRDRVTYGYTF. CDR3 DNA: TGTGCCAGTACCCGGGACAGGGTGACCTATGGCTACACCTTC.

This clonotype was found a few times. The CDR3 reads CASSLWQRAQETQYF. As DNA, the CDR3 is TGTGCCAGCAGCCTTTGGCAGCGCGCCCAAGAGACCCAGTACTTC. This chain connects TRBV3-1 to TRBJ2-5; D call uncertain. This CDR3 is 15 amino acids long. CDR1 LGHDT and CDR2 YNNKEL come from the germline V gene (reference sequence). The ends were cut back, 4 bases at V and 1 base at J, with 13 bases in the middle.

In its sample, this clonotype was seen a few times. The rearrangement uses TRBV12-3 or TRBV12-4 and TRBJ2-3; the match to TRBD2 covers 14 bases. The V gene end was trimmed by 4 bases and the J gene end by 1 base; junction bases not matched to a gene: 7. This CDR3 spans 18 amino acids. The CDR3 bases are TGTGCCAGCAGTTCCGGGACTAGCGGGAGAGTTGGCACAGATACGCAGTATTTT. Protein product: CASSSGTSGRVGTDTQYF.